This T cell receptor beta chain was sequenced in a study of control samples from healthy donors and cancer patients. This clone was seen more than once but under ten times. The table came from immunoSEQ multiplex PCR; TCRdb's copy has only in-frame clones and leaves some out. The sample carries 100,000 to 150,000 clones, roughly 90% recorded once. The CDR3 consists of 16 residues. V lost 3 bases and J lost 0, with 12 bases in between. CDR1 is LNHDA, CDR2 SQIVND, per germline (reference sequence). Source material: blood. This chain joins TRBV19 and TRBJ1-5; D gene uncertain. The receptor was isolated from a woman aged 45-65 years in good health. CDR3 region: CASSMRADSSNQPQHF. CDR3 nucleotides: TGTGCCAGTAGTATGAGGGCGGACTCTAGCAATCAGCCCCAGCATTTT.